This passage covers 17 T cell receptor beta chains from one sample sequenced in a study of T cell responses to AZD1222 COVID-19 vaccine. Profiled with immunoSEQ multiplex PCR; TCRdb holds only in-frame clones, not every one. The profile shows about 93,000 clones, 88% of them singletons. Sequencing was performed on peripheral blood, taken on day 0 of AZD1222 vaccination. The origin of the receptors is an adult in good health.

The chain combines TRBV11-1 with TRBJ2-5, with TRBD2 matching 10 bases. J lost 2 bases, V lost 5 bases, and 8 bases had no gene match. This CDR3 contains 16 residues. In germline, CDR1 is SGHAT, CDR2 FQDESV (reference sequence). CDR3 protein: CASSHSSGSYQETQYF. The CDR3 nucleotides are TGTGCCAGCAGCCACTCTAGCGGGAGCTATCAAGAGACCCAGTACTTC.

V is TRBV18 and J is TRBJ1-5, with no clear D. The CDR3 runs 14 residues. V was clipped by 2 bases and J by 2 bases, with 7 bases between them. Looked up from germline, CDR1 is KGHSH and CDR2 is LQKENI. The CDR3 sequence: CASSPMDGNQPQHF. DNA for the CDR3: TGTGCCAGCTCACCAATGGATGGCAATCAGCCCCAGCATTTT.

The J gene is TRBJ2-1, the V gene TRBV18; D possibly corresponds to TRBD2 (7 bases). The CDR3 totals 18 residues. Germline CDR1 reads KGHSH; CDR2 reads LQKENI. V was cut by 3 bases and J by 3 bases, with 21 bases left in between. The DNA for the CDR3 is TGTGCCAGCTCACCGCTAAAAAGAGGGGGGGGTTACTACAATGAGCAGTTCTTC. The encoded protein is CASSPLKRGGGYYNEQFF.

As DNA, the CDR3 is TGTGCCAGCAGTTACTCTTGGGGACAGGGGGGCCATGAGCAGTTCTTC. Protein sequence: CASSYSWGQGGHEQFF. This chain connects TRBV6-5 to TRBJ2-1; TRBD1 aligns across 11 bases. The CDR3 sequence is 16 residues long. V shed 0 bases, J shed 8 bases, and the junction held 6 bases outside the gene matches. The germline V gene encodes CDR1 MNHEY and CDR2 SVGAGI.

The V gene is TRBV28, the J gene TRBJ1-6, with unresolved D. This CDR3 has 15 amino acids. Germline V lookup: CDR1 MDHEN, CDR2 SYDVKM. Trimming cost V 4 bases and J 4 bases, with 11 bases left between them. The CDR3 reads CASSSAFGYNSPLHF. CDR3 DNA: TGTGCCAGCAGTTCCGCTTTCGGGTATAATTCACCCCTCCACTTT.

The chain's CDR3 is CASSLGTGATGELFF. CDR3 nucleotides: TGTGCCAGCAGCTTAGGGACAGGGGCCACCGGGGAGCTGTTTTTT. The chain recombines TRBV11-3 with TRBJ2-2; 9 bases align to TRBD1. The CDR3 is 15 residues long. The V and J ends lost 1 base and 4 bases, in that order; junction bases with no gene match: 1. Germline V gives CDR1 SGHNT, CDR2 YENEEA.

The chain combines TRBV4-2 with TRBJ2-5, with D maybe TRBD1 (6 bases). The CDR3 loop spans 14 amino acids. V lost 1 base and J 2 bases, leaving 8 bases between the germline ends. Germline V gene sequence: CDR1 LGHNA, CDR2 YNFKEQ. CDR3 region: CASSQGGGQETQYF. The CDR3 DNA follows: TGTGCCAGCAGCCAAGGAGGGGGACAAGAGACCCAGTACTTC.

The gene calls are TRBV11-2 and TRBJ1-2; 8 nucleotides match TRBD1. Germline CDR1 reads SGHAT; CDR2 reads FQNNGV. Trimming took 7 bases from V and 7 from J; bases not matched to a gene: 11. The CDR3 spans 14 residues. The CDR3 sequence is CASTRVQGAGGYTF. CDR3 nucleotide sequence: TGTGCCAGCACCCGAGTGCAGGGGGCTGGTGGCTACACCTTC.

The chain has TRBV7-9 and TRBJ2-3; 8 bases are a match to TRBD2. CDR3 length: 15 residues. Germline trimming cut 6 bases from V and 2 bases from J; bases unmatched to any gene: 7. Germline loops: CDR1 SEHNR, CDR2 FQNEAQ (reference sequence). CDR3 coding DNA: TGTGCCAGCAGAACCGGACTAGCAGCCACAGATACGCAGTATTTT. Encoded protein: CASRTGLAATDTQYF. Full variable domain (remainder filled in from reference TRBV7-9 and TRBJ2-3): DTGVSQNPRHKITKRGQNVTFRCDPISEHNRLYWYRQTLGQGPEFLTYFQNEAQLEKSRLLSDRFSAERPKGSFSTLEIQRTEQGDSAMYLCASRTGLAATDTQYFGPGTRLTVL.

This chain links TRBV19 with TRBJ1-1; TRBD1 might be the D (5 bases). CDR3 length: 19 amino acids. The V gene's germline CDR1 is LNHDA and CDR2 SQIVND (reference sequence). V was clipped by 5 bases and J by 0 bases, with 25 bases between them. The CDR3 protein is CASSQIRIRQPHMNTEAFF. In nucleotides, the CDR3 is TGTGCCAGTAGTCAAATACGAATCAGACAGCCCCATATGAACACTGAAGCTTTCTTT.

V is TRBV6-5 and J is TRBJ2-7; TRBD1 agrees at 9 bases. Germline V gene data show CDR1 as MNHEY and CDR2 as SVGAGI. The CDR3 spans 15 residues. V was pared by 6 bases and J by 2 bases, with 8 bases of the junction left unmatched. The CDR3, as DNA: TGTGCCAGCAGGGCCGGGACAGGGATAACCTACGAGCAGTACTTC. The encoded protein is CASRAGTGITYEQYF.

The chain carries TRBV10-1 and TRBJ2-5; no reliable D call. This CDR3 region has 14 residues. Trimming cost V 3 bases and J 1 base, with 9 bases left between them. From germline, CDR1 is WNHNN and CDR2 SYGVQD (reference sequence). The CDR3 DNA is TGCGCCAGCAGTGAATCGCGGATCCAAGAGACCCAGTACTTC. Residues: CASSESRIQETQYF.

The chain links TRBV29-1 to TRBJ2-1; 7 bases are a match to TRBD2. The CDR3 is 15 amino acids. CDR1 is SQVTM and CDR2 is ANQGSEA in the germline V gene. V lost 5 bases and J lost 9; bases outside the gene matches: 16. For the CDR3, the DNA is TGCAGCGTTACAAAGTCCGGGACTAAAACTAGTGAGCAGTTCTTC. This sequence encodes CSVTKSGTKTSEQFF.

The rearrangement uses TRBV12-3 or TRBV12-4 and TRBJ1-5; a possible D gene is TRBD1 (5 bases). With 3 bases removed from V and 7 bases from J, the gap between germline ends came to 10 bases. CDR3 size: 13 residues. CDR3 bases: TGTGCCAGCAGTTTTGTGGAGGGGCAGCCCCAGCATTTT. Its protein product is CASSFVEGQPQHF.

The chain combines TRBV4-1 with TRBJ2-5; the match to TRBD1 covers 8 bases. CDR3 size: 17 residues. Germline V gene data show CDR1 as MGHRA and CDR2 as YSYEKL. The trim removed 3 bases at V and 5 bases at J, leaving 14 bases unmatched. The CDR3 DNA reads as TGCGCCAGCAGCCACTCTCCCTTGGGACAGGCGGGGGAGACCCAGTACTTC. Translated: CASSHSPLGQAGETQYF.

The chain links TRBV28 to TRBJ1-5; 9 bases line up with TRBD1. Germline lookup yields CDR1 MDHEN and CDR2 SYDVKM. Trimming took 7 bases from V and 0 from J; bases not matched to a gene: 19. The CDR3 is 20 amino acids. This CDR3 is CASNPQPGTGYGNSNQPQHF. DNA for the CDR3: TGTGCCAGCAACCCTCAGCCCGGGACAGGGTATGGAAATAGCAATCAGCCCCAGCATTTT.

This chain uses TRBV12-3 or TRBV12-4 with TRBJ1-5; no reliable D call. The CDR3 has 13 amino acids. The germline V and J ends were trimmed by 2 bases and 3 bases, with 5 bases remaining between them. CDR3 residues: CASSLRVNQPQHF. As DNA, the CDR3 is TGTGCCAGCAGTTTAAGGGTCAATCAGCCCCAGCATTTT.